The 9 T cell receptor beta chains reported below all come from one sample, sequenced in a study of technical replicates of blood from a few donors. TCRdb's copy holds only in-frame clones and misses some; the assay was immunoSEQ multiplex PCR. The sample includes some 82,000 clones, 94% of them seen just once. Sequencing was done on a sample of T cells isolated from PBMCs. These TCRs come from a human donor in good health.

The V call is TRBV2, the J call TRBJ2-3; D is perhaps TRBD2 (6 bases). The germline V gene encodes CDR1 SNHLY and CDR2 FYNNEI. V lost 6 bases, J lost 5 bases, and 12 bases lay in between. The CDR3 loop spans 13 amino acids. CDR3 residues: CASSSLGGDTQYF. CDR3 in DNA: TGTGCCAGCAGCTCCCTGGGGGGAGATACGCAGTATTTT.

The chain links TRBV7-2 to TRBJ2-7, with 14 nucleotides matching TRBD2. This CDR3 region has 15 residues. Germline V gene sequence: CDR1 SGHTA, CDR2 FQGNSA. V lost 4 bases, J lost 7 bases, and 6 bases stayed unmatched. The CDR3 bases are TGTGCCAGCAGCTATGGACTAGCGGGAGGTCGGGAGCAGTACTTC. As protein: CASSYGLAGGREQYF.

Only one count was recorded for this clone. The rearrangement uses TRBV6-1 and TRBJ1-2, with TRBD1 matching 7 bases. The CDR3 has 14 amino acids. V was pared by 6 bases and J by 0 bases, with 4 bases of the junction left unmatched. The germline V gene encodes CDR1 MNHNS and CDR2 SASEGT. This CDR3 reads CASRMDRTNYGYTF. The CDR3 DNA sequence: TGTGCCAGCAGAATGGACAGGACTAACTATGGCTACACCTTC.

The rearrangement uses TRBV11-2 and TRBJ2-7; 14 bases line up with TRBD2. Germline V lookup: CDR1 SGHAT, CDR2 FQNNGV. This CDR3 has 15 residues. J was trimmed by 3 bases and V by 4 bases; bases with no gene match: 2. As DNA, the CDR3 is TGTGCCAGCAGCTATGGGACTAGCGGGGGCTACGAGCAGTACTTC. Translated, it gives CASSYGTSGGYEQYF.

Here the CDR3 DNA reads TGTGCCAGCAGCACTAGCGGCAGCTCCTACAATGAGCAGTTCTTC. It is translated as CASSTSGSSYNEQFF. The chain is built from TRBV11-3 and TRBJ2-1; TRBD2 matches 8 bases. V trimming: 5 bases; J trimming: 0 bases; junction bases outside the gene matches: 3. Germline CDR1 and CDR2: SGHNT and YENEEA. The CDR3 totals 15 residues.

The chain employs TRBV4-3 and TRBJ2-1, with D maybe TRBD1 (5 bases). Looked up from germline, CDR1 is LGHNA and CDR2 is YSLEER. This CDR3 is 15 amino acids long. V gave up 3 bases and J gave up 7 bases, with 16 bases separating them. The CDR3 DNA is TGCGCCAGCAGCCAGGGTAACTTAAACAGGAATGAGCAGTTCTTC. This encodes CASSQGNLNRNEQFF.

Written as DNA, the CDR3 is TGTGCCAGCAGCTTAGATCGGGATGAGCAGTTCTTC. It specifies CASSLDRDEQFF. The rearrangement links TRBV11-3 to TRBJ2-1; no firm D call. The CDR3 sequence is 12 residues long. Germline assignment: CDR1 SGHNT and CDR2 YENEEA. The V and J ends lost 0 bases and 8 bases respectively, with 5 bases between them.

The CDR3 spells CASSYPGQNTEAFF. CDR3 nucleotide sequence: TGTGCCAGCAGTTACCCAGGCCAGAACACTGAAGCTTTCTTT. The V call is TRBV6-6, the J call TRBJ1-1; D not certain. The CDR3 loop spans 14 amino acids. Germline-derived CDR1 and CDR2 are MNHNY and SVGAGI (reference sequence). Trimming left V 2 bases short and J 1 base short, with 8 bases between.

This chain joins TRBV28 and TRBJ2-7; 12 nucleotides match TRBD1. J gave up 6 bases and V 8 bases, and 11 bases lay outside the gene matches. Germline CDR1 reads MDHEN; CDR2 reads SYDVKM. The length of the CDR3 is 15 residues. CDR3 DNA: TGTGCCAGCTTCCCTAAGGGACAGGGGGCTTTCGAGCAGTACTTC. It specifies CASFPKGQGAFEQYF.